This is a list of T cell receptor beta chains from one sample in a study of blood T cell repertoires in COVID-19. The data were produced by immunoSEQ multiplex PCR, yet TCRdb's version contains in-frame clones alone and is incomplete. The table shows around 620,000 clones, with over 80% occurring only once. The sequencing input was peripheral blood. Receptors originate from a woman aged 18-30 years with acute or convalescent COVID-19. Each CDR3 is given with its conserved first and last residue. A D gene is named only where the DNA matches it firmly. Expanded clones get a size class; other rows say once, few or many, or leave the size out.

clone_size	d_call	v_call	j_call	cdr3_nt	cdr3_aa
-	TRBD2	TRBV10-3	TRBJ2-7	TGTGCCATCAGCCCCGGGACTAGCTCCTACGAGCAGTACTTC	CAISPGTSSYEQYF
-	-	TRBV5-5	TRBJ1-3	TGTGCCAGCAGCTTACAAAACACCATATATTTT	CASSLQNTIYF
-	TRBD1	TRBV9	TRBJ2-6	TGTGCCAGCAGCCACCCCGGGACAGAAAATCCTAGCTCTGGGGCCAACGTCCTGACTTTC	CASSHPGTENPSSGANVLTF
-	-	TRBV28	TRBJ1-1	TGTGCCAGCAGTTTAGGTAGGGGCACTGAAGCTTTCTTT	CASSLGRGTEAFF
-	-	TRBV9	TRBJ1-6	TGTGCCAGCAGCGTAGGGTCGATGGAGGCCCTCCACTTT	CASSVGSMEALHF
-	-	TRBV4-1	TRBJ1-1	TGCGCCAGCAGCCAAGAATGGGCCTTTTTTGTCCCTAACACTGAAGCTTTCTTT	CASSQEWAFFVPNTEAFF
-	TRBD2	TRBV19	TRBJ2-1	TGTGCCAGTAGTATCACTAGCGGGGTATGGTCCTACAATGAGCAGTTCTTC	CASSITSGVWSYNEQFF
-	-	TRBV19	TRBJ1-3	TGTGCCAGTAGCCCGTACAGCTACTCTGGAAACACCATATATTTT	CASSPYSYSGNTIYF
-	-	TRBV30	TRBJ2-2	TGTGCCTGGAGCCGTATCACCGGGGAGCTGTTTTTT	CAWSRITGELFF
-	-	TRBV18	TRBJ1-2	TGTGCCAGCTCACTTTCATCCGACTCCGGCAAGTACTATGGCTACACCTTC	CASSLSSDSGKYYGYTF
-	TRBD1	TRBV5-1	TRBJ1-4	TGCGCCAGCAGCTGGACAGGGGGCGCTACGAGTGGAAAACTGTTTTTT	CASSWTGGATSGKLFF
-	-	TRBV3-1/TRBV3-2	TRBJ1-1	TGTGCCAGCAGCCGCCAGGGAATCCCTGAAGCTTTCTTT	CASSRQGIPEAFF
-	-	TRBV15	TRBJ1-4	TGTGCCACCAGCACCTTAGCTCGACATCAGCGGTTT	CATSTLARHQRF
-	-	TRBV24-1	TRBJ1-2	TGTGCCACCAGTGATTCAGCGACCCGGGTTCCTGGCTACACCTTC	CATSDSATRVPGYTF
-	-	TRBV7-9	TRBJ1-5	TGTGCCAGCAGCTTCCCGGATCAGCCCCAGCATTTT	CASSFPDQPQHF
-	-	TRBV7-8	TRBJ1-1	TGTGCCAGCAGCTTAGTGGGGACACAAGGGATTTTCGCTGAAGCTTTCTTT	CASSLVGTQGIFAEAFF
-	-	TRBV6-4	TRBJ2-3	TGTGCCAGCAGTGACTCGGCGTGGAGAGATACGCAGTATTTT	CASSDSAWRDTQYF
-	TRBD2	TRBV2	TRBJ2-3	TGTGCCAGCAGCGAGCGGGGAGTAACATCAGATACGCAGTATTTT	CASSERGVTSDTQYF
-	TRBD1	TRBV14	TRBJ2-6	TGTGCCAGCAGCTCCCTCAGTTCCGGGACAGGGGTGCTTGGGGCCAACGTCCTGACTTTC	CASSSLSSGTGVLGANVLTF
-	TRBD1	TRBV4-1	TRBJ1-1	TGCGCCAGCAGACCAGGGGGCAGCACTGAAGCTTTCTTT	CASRPGGSTEAFF
-	TRBD1	TRBV7-2	TRBJ1-2	TGTGCCAGCAGCTACGGGACAGCGGACTATGGCTACACCTTC	CASSYGTADYGYTF
-	-	TRBV5-8	TRBJ1-4	TGTGCCAGCAGCTTCTCTGGTGGGACACTTCCAACTAATGAAAAACTGTTTTTT	CASSFSGGTLPTNEKLFF
-	TRBD1	TRBV19	TRBJ1-5	TGTGCCAGTAGTATAGGAGGGACAGGGAATCAGCCCCAGCATTTT	CASSIGGTGNQPQHF
few	TRBD1	TRBV15	TRBJ2-7	TGTGCCACCAGCAGAGGGACAGGGGGCTCCTACGAGCAGTACTTC	CATSRGTGGSYEQYF